The next 22 T cell receptor beta chains were all read from a single sample in a study of Graves' ophthalmopathy and Graves' hyperthyroidism. Amplification targeted the TCR beta CDR3 regions, with RNA transcripts as the source material. HTBI primers served in a first-round RT-PCR, which a second-round multiplex PCR followed. TCRdb reanalysed the multiplex PCR reads using MiXCR and keeps one entry per CDR3 protein. The sample records about 590,000 distinct CDR3 sequences, about 40% being singletons. Sequences were obtained from peripheral blood or thyroid tissue (not recorded which). These receptors came from an adult man with Graves' hyperthyroidism.

This clonotype was seen a handful of times. The genes are TRBV27 and TRBJ1-1; D may be TRBD1 (5 bases). This CDR3 has 13 residues. The germline CDR1 and CDR2 sequences are MNHEY and SMNVEV (reference sequence). V lost 7 bases and J lost 4, with 13 bases in between. DNA of the CDR3: TGTGCCAGCACCCTACAGGAGGGCACTGAAGCTTTCTTT. Amino acids: CASTLQEGTEAFF.

The chain combines TRBV7-9 with TRBJ2-2; 16 bases are shared with TRBD2. Germline lookup yields CDR1 SEHNR and CDR2 FQNEAQ (reference sequence). CDR3 length equals 18 residues. V lost 5 bases, J lost 4 bases, and 7 bases stayed unmatched. The CDR3 DNA follows: TGTGCCAGCAGCGTGGGACTAGCGGGAGGGGCGGGCACCGGGGAGCTGTTTTTT. Its translation: CASSVGLAGGAGTGELFF.

A word on this clonotype: A read error may explain this, as a much larger clone is one base away. This chain links TRBV12-3 or TRBV12-4 with TRBJ1-1; D remains unclear. The CDR3 is made up of 12 amino acids. The CDR3 loop reads CTSGLVLDEAFF. The CDR3 DNA is TGTACTAGTGGTTTGGTACTGGATGAAGCTTTCTTT.

The table lists this clonotype with many counts. V usage is TRBV7-9 and J usage is TRBJ1-2; tentatively, D is TRBD1 (6 bases). The CDR3 has 17 residues. CDR1 is SEHNR and CDR2 is FQNEAQ in the germline V gene (reference sequence). The V gene lost 5 bases and the J gene lost 8 bases, with 27 bases spanning the gap. The CDR3 DNA is TGTGCCAGCAGCCAAGAGGGCCTCTCGGGACAAACGAGAGGCTACACCTTC. This encodes CASSQEGLSGQTRGYTF.

V is TRBV20-1 and J is TRBJ2-3; 13 nucleotides align to TRBD2. There are 16 residues in the CDR3. Germline V CDR1 and CDR2: DFQATT, SNEGSKA (reference sequence). V shed 3 bases, J shed 2 bases, and the junction held 5 bases outside the gene matches. CDR3 region: CSARKLAGGHTDTQYF. CDR3 nucleotide sequence: TGCAGTGCTAGGAAACTAGCGGGAGGGCACACAGATACGCAGTATTTT.

As regards this clonotype: The junction does not match germline at one end; this may be a read error. The chain recombines TRBV7-7 with TRBJ1-5; a possible D gene is TRBD1 (6 bases). There are 15 residues in the CDR3. Germline V gives CDR1 SSHAT, CDR2 FNYEAQ (reference sequence). In DNA, the CDR3 is TGTGCTAGCAGCTTAGGGCTGGGGGACATTCAGCCCCAGCATTTT. Translation gives CASSLGLGDIQPQHF.

In the case of this clonotype: A read error may account for a junction end that differs from germline. The J gene is TRBJ1-5, the V gene TRBV24-1; no clear D gene. The CDR3 spans 11 residues. The V gene's germline CDR1 is KGHDR and CDR2 SFDVKD. The CDR3 protein is CATSDFETQRF. The CDR3 DNA is TGTGCCACCAGTGATTTCGAGACCCAGCGTTTT.

The rearrangement links TRBV7-1 to TRBJ2-7; 9 nucleotides match TRBD1. TRBV7-1 falls under the ORF class, with uncertain function. There are 17 residues in the CDR3. Germline trimming cut 2 bases from V and 0 bases from J; bases unmatched to any gene: 8. Here the CDR3 DNA reads TGTGCCAGCAGCTCACCAGTACAGGGGGCTAGCTCCTACGAGCAGTACTTC. It translates to CASSSPVQGASSYEQYF.

This clonotype was counted ten times or more. The CDR3 sequence is CSARNLANQETQYF. In nucleotides, the CDR3 is TGCAGTGCTAGAAACCTAGCGAACCAAGAGACCCAGTACTTC. This sequence joins TRBV20-1 and TRBJ2-5, with D tentatively TRBD2 (6 bases). This CDR3 contains 14 residues. The V end was cut by 2 bases, the J end by 0 bases, with 10 bases between. Germline-derived CDR1 and CDR2 are DFQATT and SNEGSKA (reference sequence).

CDR3 amino acids: CASSLDNSNQPQYF. The CDR3 coding sequence is TGTGCCAGCAGCTTAGACAATAGCAATCAGCCCCAGTACTTC. This chain uses TRBV7-9 with TRBJ1-5; the D is unclear. Near its end, the DNA agrees better with TRBJ2-5, so the J call may be wrong. Per the germline V gene, CDR1 is SEHNR and CDR2 is FQNEAQ (reference sequence). This CDR3 has 14 amino acids.

Turning to this clonotype: The junction does not match germline at one end; this may be a read error. The chain employs TRBV7-7 and TRBJ2-7; D might be TRBD2 (5 bases). There are 16 residues in the CDR3. Germline loops: CDR1 SSHAT, CDR2 FNYEAQ (reference sequence). CDR3: CASSLAQEDISYEQYF. As DNA, the CDR3 is TGTGCTAGCAGCTTAGCGCAGGAGGATATCTCCTACGAGCAGTACTTC.

J is TRBJ1-2 and V is TRBV10-3, with D possibly being TRBD1 (5 bases). The V end was cut by 3 bases, the J end by 4 bases, with 15 bases between. CDR3 length equals 15 residues. Germline V gives CDR1 ENHRY, CDR2 SYGVKD. The CDR3 nucleotides read TGTGCCATCAGTGAACCCCCGGGACCGAGCTATGGCTACACCTTC. The encoded protein is CAISEPPGPSYGYTF.

This clonotype came up once. V is TRBV13 and J is TRBJ1-2; possibly TRBD1 for D (5 bases). The CDR3 runs 12 residues. CDR1 is PRHDT and CDR2 is FYEKMQ in the germline V gene (reference sequence). Between the trimmed V and J ends, which lost 5 bases and 8 bases, there was a span of 12 bases. CDR3 coding DNA: TGTGCCAGCAGCGCCCCGGGGGACGGCTACACCTTC. Its protein is CASSAPGDGYTF.

This clonotype appeared many times. The chain is built from TRBV5-8 and TRBJ2-7, with a tentative D call TRBD2 (6 bases). V lost 1 base and J 7 bases, leaving 15 bases between the germline ends. The germline gives CDR1 SGHTS, CDR2 YDEGEE. The CDR3 consists of 14 residues. The CDR3 DNA is TGTGCCAGCAGCTTGAGGGCCTTCGGGGGAGAGCAGTACTTC. Its protein product is CASSLRAFGGEQYF.

This sequence joins TRBV29-1 and TRBJ1-1; D is possibly TRBD1 (6 bases). The CDR3 extends over 12 amino acids. Germline V gene lookup returns CDR1 SQVTM and CDR2 ANQGSEA. The germline V and J ends were trimmed by 8 bases and 4 bases, with 14 bases remaining between them. CDR3 amino acids: CSLGGDGTEAFF. The CDR3 DNA sequence: TGCAGCTTAGGGGGGGACGGCACTGAAGCTTTCTTT.

As to this clonotype: A read error may produce the germline difference seen at one junction end. The V and J genes are TRBV12-3 or TRBV12-4 and TRBJ1-5, with TRBD1 matching 7 bases. This CDR3 contains 16 residues. The CDR3 reads CASSLVQGRRNQPPHF. The CDR3 DNA reads as TGTGCCAGCAGTTTAGTACAGGGGAGGCGCAATCAGCCCCCGCATTTT.

Concerning this clonotype itself: The junction differs from germline at one of its ends, possibly a read error. The rearrangement joins TRBV10-3 to TRBJ1-2; a possible D gene is TRBD1 (6 bases). Germline lookup yields CDR1 ENHRY and CDR2 SYGVKD. The CDR3 runs to 15 residues. The CDR3 nucleotides read TGTGCCAGCAGTTATGGGGGGGGCTTCGACTATGGCTACACCTTC. Encoded protein: CASSYGGGFDYGYTF.

This clonotype was recorded at least ten times. V is TRBV20-1 and J is TRBJ1-2; TRBD1 matches at 10 bases. CDR3 length: 13 residues. The V and J ends lost 3 bases and 7 bases, in that order; junction bases with no gene match: 5. Germline CDR1 DFQATT, CDR2 SNEGSKA (reference sequence). This CDR3 is CSASRQGASGYTF. As DNA, the CDR3 is TGCAGTGCTAGTAGACAGGGGGCTTCTGGCTACACCTTC.

This clonotype was seen a single time. The rearrangement links TRBV10-3 to TRBJ1-1; D unresolved. V lost 4 bases, J lost 5 bases, and 8 bases lay in between. The CDR3 covers 12 residues. The germline V gene encodes CDR1 ENHRY and CDR2 SYGVKD. CDR3 in DNA: TGTGCCATCAGTGGGGCGAAGACTGAAGCTTTCTTT. It specifies CAISGAKTEAFF.

At least ten counts were recorded for this clonotype. The junction differs from germline at one of its ends, possibly a read error. The chain links TRBV20-1 to TRBJ1-6; D remains unclear. The germline V gene has CDR1 DFQATT and CDR2 SNEGSKA (reference sequence). The CDR3 has 13 amino acids. Here the CDR3 DNA reads TGCAGTGCAATACTCACTGTTAATTCACCTCTCCACTTT. It specifies CSAILTVNSPLHF.

This clonotype was counted at least ten times. The rearrangement joins TRBV10-3 to TRBJ2-2; possibly TRBD1 for D (5 bases). The V gene lost 6 bases and the J gene lost 1 base, with 9 bases spanning the gap. Germline values: CDR1 ENHRY, CDR2 SYGVKD. CDR3 size: 14 residues. CDR3 amino acids: CAIRTQGNTGELFF. The CDR3 DNA sequence: TGTGCCATCAGGACTCAGGGGAACACCGGGGAGCTGTTTTTT.

At least ten counts were recorded for this clonotype. At one end, the junction sequence differs from germline, possibly due to a read error. The rearrangement joins TRBV7-7 to TRBJ2-2; D is unclear. The CDR3 has 14 residues. Germline-derived CDR1 and CDR2 are SSHAT and FNYEAQ (reference sequence). The CDR3 nucleotides are TGTGCTAGCAGCTTAGACCCCCAGGCCGCGGAGCTGTTTTTT. Protein: CASSLDPQAAELFF.